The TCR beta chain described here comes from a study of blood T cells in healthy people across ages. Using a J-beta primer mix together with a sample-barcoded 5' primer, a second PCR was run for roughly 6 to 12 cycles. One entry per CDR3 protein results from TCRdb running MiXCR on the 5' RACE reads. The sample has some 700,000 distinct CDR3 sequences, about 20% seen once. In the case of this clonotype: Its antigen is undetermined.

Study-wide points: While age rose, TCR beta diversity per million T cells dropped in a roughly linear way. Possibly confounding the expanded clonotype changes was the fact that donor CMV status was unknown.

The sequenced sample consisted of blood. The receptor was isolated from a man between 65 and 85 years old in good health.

Here the CDR3 DNA reads TGTGCCAGCAGCTTCCTAGGGAGTACGAACACTGAAGCTTTCTTT. Its protein is CASSFLGSTNTEAFF. This sequence joins TRBV5-6 and TRBJ1-1; D is undetermined. This CDR3 is built from 15 residues. The germline V gene encodes CDR1 SGHDT and CDR2 YYEEEE. The V gene lost 2 bases and the J gene lost 1 base, with 12 bases spanning the gap.